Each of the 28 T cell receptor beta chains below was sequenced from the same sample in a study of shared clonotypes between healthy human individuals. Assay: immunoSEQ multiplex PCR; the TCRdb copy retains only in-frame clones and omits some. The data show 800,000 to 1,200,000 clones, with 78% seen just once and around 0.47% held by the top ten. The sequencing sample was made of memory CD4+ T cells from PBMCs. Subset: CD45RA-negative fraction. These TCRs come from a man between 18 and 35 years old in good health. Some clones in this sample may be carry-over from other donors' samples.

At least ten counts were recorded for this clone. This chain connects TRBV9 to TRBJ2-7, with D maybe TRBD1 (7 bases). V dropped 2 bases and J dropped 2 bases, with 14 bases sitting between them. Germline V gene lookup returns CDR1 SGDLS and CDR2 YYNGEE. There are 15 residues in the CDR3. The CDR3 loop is CASSVQPGGTYEQYF. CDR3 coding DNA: TGTGCCAGCAGCGTTCAACCAGGGGGGACCTACGAGCAGTACTTC. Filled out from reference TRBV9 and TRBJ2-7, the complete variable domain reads DSGVTQTPKHLITATGQRVTLRCSPRSGDLSVYWYQQSLDQGLQFLIQYYNGEERAKGNILERFSAQQFPDLHSELNLSSLELGDSALYFCASSVQPGGTYEQYFGPGTRLTVT.

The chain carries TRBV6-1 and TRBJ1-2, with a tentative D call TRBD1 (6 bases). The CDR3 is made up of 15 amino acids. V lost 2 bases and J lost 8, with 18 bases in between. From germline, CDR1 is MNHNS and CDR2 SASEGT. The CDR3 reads CASSETSGDVSGYTF. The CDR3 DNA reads TGTGCCAGCAGTGAAACTTCAGGGGATGTCTCCGGCTACACCTTC.

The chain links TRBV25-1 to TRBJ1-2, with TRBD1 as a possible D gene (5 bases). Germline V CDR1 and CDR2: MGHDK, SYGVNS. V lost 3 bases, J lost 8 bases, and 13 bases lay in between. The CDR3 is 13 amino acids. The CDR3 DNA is TGTGCCAGCAGTGATACGGGGCCGGGGGGCTACACCTTC. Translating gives CASSDTGPGGYTF.

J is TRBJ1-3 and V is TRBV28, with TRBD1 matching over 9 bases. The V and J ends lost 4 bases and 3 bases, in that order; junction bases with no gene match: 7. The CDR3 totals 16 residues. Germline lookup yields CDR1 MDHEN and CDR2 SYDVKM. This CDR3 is CASSSPTGGVGNTIYF. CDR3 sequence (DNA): TGTGCCAGCAGTTCCCCAACAGGGGGCGTTGGAAACACCATATATTTT.

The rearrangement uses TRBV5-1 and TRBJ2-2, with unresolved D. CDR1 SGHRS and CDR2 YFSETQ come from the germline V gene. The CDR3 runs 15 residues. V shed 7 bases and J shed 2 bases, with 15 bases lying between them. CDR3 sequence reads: CASSGSSINTGELFF. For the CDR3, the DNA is TGCGCCAGCTCCGGTTCGAGTATCAACACCGGGGAGCTGTTTTTT.

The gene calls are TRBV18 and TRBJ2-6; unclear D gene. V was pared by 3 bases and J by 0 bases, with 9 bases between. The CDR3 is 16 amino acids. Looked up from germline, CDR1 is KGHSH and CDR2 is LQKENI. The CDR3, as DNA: TGTGCCAGCTCACCGTATGGCTCCTCTGGGGCCAACGTCCTGACTTTC. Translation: CASSPYGSSGANVLTF.

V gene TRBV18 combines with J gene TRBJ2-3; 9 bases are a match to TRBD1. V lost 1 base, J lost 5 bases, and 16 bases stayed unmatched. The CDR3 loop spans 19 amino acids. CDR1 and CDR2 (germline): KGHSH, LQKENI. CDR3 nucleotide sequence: TGTGCCAGCTCACCACTGGGACAGGGTAACCGAGGTTCCAGAGATACGCAGTATTTT. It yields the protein CASSPLGQGNRGSRDTQYF. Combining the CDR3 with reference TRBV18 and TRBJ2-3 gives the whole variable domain NAGVMQNPRHLVRRRGQEARLRCSPMKGHSHVYWYRQLPEEGLKFMVYLQKENIIDESGMPKERFSAEFPKEGPSILRIQQVVRGDSAAYFCASSPLGQGNRGSRDTQYFGPGTRLTVL.

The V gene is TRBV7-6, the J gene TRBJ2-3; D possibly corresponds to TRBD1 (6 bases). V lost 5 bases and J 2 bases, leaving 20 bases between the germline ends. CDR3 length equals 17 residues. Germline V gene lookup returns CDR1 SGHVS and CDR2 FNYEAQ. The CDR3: CASSTTPGWGHTDTQYF. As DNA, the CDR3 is TGTGCCAGCAGCACTACTCCAGGGTGGGGGCACACAGATACGCAGTATTTT. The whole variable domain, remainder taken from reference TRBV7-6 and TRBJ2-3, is GAGVSQSPRYKVTKRGQDVALRCDPISGHVSLYWYRQALGQGPEFLTYFNYEAQQDKSGLPNDRFSAERPEGSISTLTIQRTEQRDSAMYRCASSTTPGWGHTDTQYFGPGTRLTVL.

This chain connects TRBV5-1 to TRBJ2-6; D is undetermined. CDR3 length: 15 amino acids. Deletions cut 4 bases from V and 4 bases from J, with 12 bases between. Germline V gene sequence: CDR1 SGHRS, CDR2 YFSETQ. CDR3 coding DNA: TGCGCCAGCAGCGACGGGCTTGAGGGGGCCAACGTCCTGACTTTC. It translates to CASSDGLEGANVLTF.

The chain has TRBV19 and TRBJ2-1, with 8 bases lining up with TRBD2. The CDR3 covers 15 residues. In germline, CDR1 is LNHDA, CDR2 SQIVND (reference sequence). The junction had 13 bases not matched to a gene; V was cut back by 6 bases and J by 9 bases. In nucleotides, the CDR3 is TGTGCCAGTAGGGACACGGGACTAGAGGTTACTGAGCAGTTCTTC. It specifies CASRDTGLEVTEQFF. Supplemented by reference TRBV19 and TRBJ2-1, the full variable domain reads DGGITQSPKYLFRKEGQNVTLSCEQNLNHDAMYWYRQDPGQGLRLIYYSQIVNDFQKGDIAEGYSVSREKKESFPLTVTSAQKNPTAFYLCASRDTGLEVTEQFFGPGTRLTVL.

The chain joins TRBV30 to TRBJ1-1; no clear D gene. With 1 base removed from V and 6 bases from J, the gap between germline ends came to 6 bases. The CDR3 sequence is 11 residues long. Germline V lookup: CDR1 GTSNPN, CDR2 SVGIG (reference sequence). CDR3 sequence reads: CAWSARSEAFF. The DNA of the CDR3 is TGTGCCTGGAGTGCCCGATCTGAAGCTTTCTTT.

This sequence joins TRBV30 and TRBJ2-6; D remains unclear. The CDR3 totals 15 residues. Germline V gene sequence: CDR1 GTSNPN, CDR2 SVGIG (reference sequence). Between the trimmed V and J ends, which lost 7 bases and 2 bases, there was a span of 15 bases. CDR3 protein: CASFAPAAGANVLTF. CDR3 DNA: TGTGCCTCTTTTGCCCCCGCGGCTGGGGCCAACGTCCTGACTTTC.

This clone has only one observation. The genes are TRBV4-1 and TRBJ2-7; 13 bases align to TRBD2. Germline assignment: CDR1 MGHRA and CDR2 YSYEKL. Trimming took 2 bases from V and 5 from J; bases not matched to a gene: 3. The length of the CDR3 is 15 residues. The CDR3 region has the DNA TGCGCCAGCAGCCAATGGACTAGCGGGAGCAACGAGCAGTACTTC. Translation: CASSQWTSGSNEQYF.

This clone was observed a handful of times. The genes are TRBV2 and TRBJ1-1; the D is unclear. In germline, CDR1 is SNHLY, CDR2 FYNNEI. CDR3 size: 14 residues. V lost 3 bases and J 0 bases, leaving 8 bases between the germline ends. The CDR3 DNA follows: TGTGCCAGCAGTGAGCGGCACCTGAACACTGAAGCTTTCTTT. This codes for CASSERHLNTEAFF.

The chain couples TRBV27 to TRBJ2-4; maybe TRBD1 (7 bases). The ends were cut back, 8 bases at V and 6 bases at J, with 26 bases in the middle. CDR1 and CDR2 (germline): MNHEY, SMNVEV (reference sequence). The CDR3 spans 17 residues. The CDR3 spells CASSDPTGDSPSNIQYF. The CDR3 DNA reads TGTGCCAGCTCCGATCCTACAGGGGACTCCCCTTCAAACATTCAGTACTTC.

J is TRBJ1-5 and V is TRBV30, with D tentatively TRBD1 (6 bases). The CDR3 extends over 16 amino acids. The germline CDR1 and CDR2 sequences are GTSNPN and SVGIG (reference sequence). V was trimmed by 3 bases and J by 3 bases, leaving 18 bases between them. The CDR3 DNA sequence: TGTGCCTGGAGGGTAAAAGGGGGGGCTGACAATCAGCCCCAGCATTTT. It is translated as CAWRVKGGADNQPQHF.

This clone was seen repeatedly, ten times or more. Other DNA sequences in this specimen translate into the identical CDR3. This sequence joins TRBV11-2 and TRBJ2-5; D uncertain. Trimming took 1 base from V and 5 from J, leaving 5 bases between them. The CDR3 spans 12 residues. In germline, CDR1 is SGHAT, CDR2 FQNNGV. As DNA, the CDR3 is TGTGCCAGCAGCTTAGTAGGGGAGACCCAGTACTTC. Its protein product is CASSLVGETQYF. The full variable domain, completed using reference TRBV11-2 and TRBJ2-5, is EAGVAQSPRYKIIEKRQSVAFWCNPISGHATLYWYQQILGQGPKLLIQFQNNGVVDDSQLPKDRFSAERLKGVDSTLKIQPAKLEDSAVYLCASSLVGETQYFGPGTRLLVL.

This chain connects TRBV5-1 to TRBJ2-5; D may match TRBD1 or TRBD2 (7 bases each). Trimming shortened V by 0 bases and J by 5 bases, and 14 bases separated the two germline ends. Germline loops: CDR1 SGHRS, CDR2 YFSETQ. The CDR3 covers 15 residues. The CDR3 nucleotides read TGCGCCAGCAGCTTGGGGAACAGGGGAGGGGAGACCCAGTACTTC. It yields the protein CASSLGNRGGETQYF. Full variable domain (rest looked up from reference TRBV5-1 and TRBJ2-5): KAGVTQTPRYLIKTRGQQVTLSCSPISGHRSVSWYQQTPGQGLQFLFEYFSETQRNKGNFPGRFSGRQFSNSRSEMNVSTLELGDSALYLCASSLGNRGGETQYFGPGTRLLVL.

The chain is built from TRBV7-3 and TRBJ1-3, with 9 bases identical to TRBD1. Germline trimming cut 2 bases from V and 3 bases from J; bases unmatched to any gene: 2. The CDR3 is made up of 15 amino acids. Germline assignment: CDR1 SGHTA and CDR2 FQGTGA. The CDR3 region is CASSLGTGYGNTIYF. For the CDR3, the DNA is TGTGCCAGCAGCTTAGGGACAGGGTATGGAAACACCATATATTTT.

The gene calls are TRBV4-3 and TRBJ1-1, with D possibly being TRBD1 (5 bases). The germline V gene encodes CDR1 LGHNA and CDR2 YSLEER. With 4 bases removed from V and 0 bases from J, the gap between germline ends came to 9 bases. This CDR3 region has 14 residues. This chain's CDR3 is CASSPTALNTEAFF. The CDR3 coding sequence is TGCGCCAGCAGCCCGACAGCATTGAACACTGAAGCTTTCTTT.

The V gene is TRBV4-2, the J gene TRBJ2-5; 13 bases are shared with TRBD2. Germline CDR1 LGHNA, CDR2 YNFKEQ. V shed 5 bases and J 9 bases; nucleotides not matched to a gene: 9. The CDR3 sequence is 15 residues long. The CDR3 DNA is TGTGCCAGCAGCGAATCCGGGACTAGCGGGACGGCCCAGTACTTC. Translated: CASSESGTSGTAQYF.

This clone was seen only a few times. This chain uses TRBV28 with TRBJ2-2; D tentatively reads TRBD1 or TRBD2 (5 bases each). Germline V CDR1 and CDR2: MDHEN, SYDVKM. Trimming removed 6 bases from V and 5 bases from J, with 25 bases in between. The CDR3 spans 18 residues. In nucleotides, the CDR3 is TGTGCCAGCAGACACTCACCCCGGGGCCTCGGATATACCGGGGAGCTGTTTTTT. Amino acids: CASRHSPRGLGYTGELFF.

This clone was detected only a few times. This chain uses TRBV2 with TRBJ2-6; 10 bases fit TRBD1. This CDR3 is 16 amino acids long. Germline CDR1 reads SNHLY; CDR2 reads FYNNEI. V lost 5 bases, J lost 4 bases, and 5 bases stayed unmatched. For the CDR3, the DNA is TGTGCCAGCAGTACGGGACAGGGGTCGGGGGCCAACGTCCTGACTTTC. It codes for CASSTGQGSGANVLTF.

The CDR3 coding sequence is TGTGCCAGCAGCTTAATCGGGAGGCGCCACAATGAGCAGTTCTTC. This gives the protein CASSLIGRRHNEQFF. The rearrangement links TRBV7-2 to TRBJ2-1, with TRBD2 matching 7 bases. CDR1 is SGHTA and CDR2 is FQGNSA in the germline V gene. Trimming took 2 bases from V and 5 from J; bases not matched to a gene: 6. The CDR3 runs 15 residues.

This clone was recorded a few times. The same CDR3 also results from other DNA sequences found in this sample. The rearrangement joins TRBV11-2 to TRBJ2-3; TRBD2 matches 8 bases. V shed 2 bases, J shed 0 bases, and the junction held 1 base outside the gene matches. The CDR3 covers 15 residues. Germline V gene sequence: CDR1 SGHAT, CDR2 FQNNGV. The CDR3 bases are TGTGCCAGCAGCTTAACTAGCGGTAGCACAGATACGCAGTATTTT. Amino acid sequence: CASSLTSGSTDTQYF.

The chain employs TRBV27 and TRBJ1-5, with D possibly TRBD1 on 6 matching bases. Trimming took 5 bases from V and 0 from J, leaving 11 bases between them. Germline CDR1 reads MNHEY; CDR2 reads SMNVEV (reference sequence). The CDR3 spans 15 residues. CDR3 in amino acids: CASSSQGHSNQPQHF. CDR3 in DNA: TGTGCCAGCAGTAGCCAGGGGCATAGCAATCAGCCCCAGCATTTT.

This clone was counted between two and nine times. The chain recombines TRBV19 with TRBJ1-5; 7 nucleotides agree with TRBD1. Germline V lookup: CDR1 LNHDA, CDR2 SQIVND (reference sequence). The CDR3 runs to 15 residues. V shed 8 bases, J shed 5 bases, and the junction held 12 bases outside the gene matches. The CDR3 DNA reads TGTGCCAGTGATTTTGCGGGCAGGGGGGATCAGCCCCAGCATTTT. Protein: CASDFAGRGDQPQHF.

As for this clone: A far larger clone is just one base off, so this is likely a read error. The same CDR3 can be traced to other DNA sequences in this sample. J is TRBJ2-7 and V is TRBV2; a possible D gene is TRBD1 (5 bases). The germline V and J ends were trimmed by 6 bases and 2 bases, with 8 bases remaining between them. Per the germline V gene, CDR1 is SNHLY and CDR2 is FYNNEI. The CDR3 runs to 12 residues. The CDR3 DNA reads TGTGCCAGCAGAGAGACAGCCTACGAGCAGTACTTC. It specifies CASRETAYEQYF. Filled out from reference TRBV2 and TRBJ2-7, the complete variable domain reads EPEVTQTPSHQVTQMGQEVILRCVPISNHLYFYWYRQILGQKVEFLVSFYNNEISEKSEIFDDQFSVERPDGSNFTLKIRSTKLEDSAMYFCASRETAYEQYFGPGTRLTVT.